The 26 T cell receptor beta chains presented below share a single source sample, sequenced in a study of T cells in women clearing cervical HPV infection. This table comes from immunoSEQ multiplex PCR, and its TCRdb copy is limited to in-frame clones, with some not included. The data include about 48,000 clones; the top ten clones carry about 1.5%. Sequenced sample: blood buffy coat. Source of these receptors: a woman between 18 and 69 years old with a cervical HPV16 infection that either progressed to CIN3+ or cleared (not recorded which).

Worth noting for this clone: The DNA ends 3 residues before the CDR3 does, and the rest of the CDR3 is filled in from the germline J gene. The rearrangement links TRBV20-1 to TRBJ2-7; perhaps TRBD1 as D (6 bases). CDR1 and CDR2 from the germline V gene are DFQATT and SNEGSKA (reference sequence). The CDR3 loop spans 13 amino acids. V lost 6 bases and J lost 0, with 12 bases in between. CDR3 amino acids: CSAGQLSSYEQYF. CDR3 DNA, as far as it was read: TGCAGTGCAGGACAGTTAAGCTCCTACGAG.

Comments on this clone: From the germline J gene comes the end of the CDR3, since the read stops 3 residues before it. The gene calls are TRBV5-4 and TRBJ2-2; 13 nucleotides match TRBD2. The CDR3 consists of 15 residues. Germline CDR1 SGHNT, CDR2 YYREEE (reference sequence). The trim removed 4 bases at V and 6 bases at J, leaving 3 bases unmatched. CDR3 in amino acids: CASSPGLAGPGELFF. CDR3 DNA, as far as it was read: TGTGCCAGCAGCCCGGGACTAGCGGGACCCGGGGAG.

As concerns this clone: The CDR3 goes on 3 residues after the read ends, and that part is filled in from the germline J gene. The V and J genes are TRBV10-3 and TRBJ2-5; the match to TRBD2 covers 10 bases. Germline CDR1 and CDR2: ENHRY and SYGVKD. V shed 0 bases and J 5 bases; nucleotides not matched to a gene: 12. This CDR3 has 18 residues. This chain's CDR3 is CAISESIPGTSATETQYF. CDR3 bases read: TGTGCCATCAGTGAGTCGATTCCCGGGACTAGCGCGACCGAGACC.

In the case of this clone: The DNA ends 3 residues before the CDR3 does, and the rest of the CDR3 is filled in from the germline J gene. The chain joins TRBV6-2 or TRBV6-3 to TRBJ1-1; D gene ambiguous. The V and J ends lost 6 bases and 1 base respectively, with 12 bases between them. The CDR3 extends over 14 amino acids. The germline V gene encodes CDR1 MNHEY and CDR2 SVGEGT. The part of the CDR3 DNA that was read is TGTGCCAGCAGCCCTATGGTCCAGAACACTGAA. It is translated as CASSPMVQNTE. The complete CDR3 protein is CASSPMVQNTEAFF.

Concerning this clone itself: The read ends 3 residues shy of where the CDR3 ends; the end is completed using the germline J gene. V and J are TRBV7-9 and TRBJ1-4, with TRBD1 identical over 7 bases. The ends lost 5 bases at V and 0 bases at J; junction bases unmatched: 3. Germline CDR1 and CDR2: SEHNR and FQNEAQ (reference sequence). The CDR3 contains 15 residues. CDR3 DNA (partial): TGTGCCAGCAGCCCAGGGACAGCAACTAATGAAAAA. Translated: CASSPGTATNEK. The complete CDR3 sequence is CASSPGTATNEKLFF.

Remarks on this clone: Sequencing ends 3 residues short of the CDR3 end; the germline J gene provides the rest. V is TRBV18 and J is TRBJ1-1, with a tentative D call TRBD1 (5 bases). Trimming cost V 9 bases and J 6 bases, with 17 bases left between them. The CDR3 loop spans 13 amino acids. Germline CDR1 is KGHSH and CDR2 is LQKENI. The part of the CDR3 DNA that was read is TGTGCCAGTGTGGGGGGGGTTGGCGCTGAA. This sequence encodes CASVGGVGAE. The full CDR3 reads CASVGGVGAEAFF.

About this clone: The CDR3 extends 3 residues past the end of the read, so its final part is completed from the germline J gene. The chain has TRBV7-2 and TRBJ2-5, with 11 positions matching TRBD2. The CDR3 sequence is 14 residues long. Germline V gene sequence: CDR1 SGHTA, CDR2 FQGNSA. The V and J ends lost 3 bases and 4 bases, in that order; junction bases with no gene match: 1. This CDR3 is CASSFGTSGETQYF. CDR3 DNA, as far as it was read: TGTGCCAGCAGCTTCGGGACTAGCGGAGAGACC.

Regarding this clone: Read coverage stops 3 residues before the CDR3 terminus; the germline J gene supplies the remainder. The chain uses TRBV19 and TRBJ1-3, with a possible D match to TRBD1 (5 bases). In germline, CDR1 is LNHDA, CDR2 SQIVND (reference sequence). V was cut by 5 bases and J by 0 bases, with 23 bases left in between. This CDR3 region has 19 residues. CDR3 sequence reads: CASSPGTLRQGFSGNTIYF. CDR3 DNA, as far as it was read: TGTGCCAGTAGTCCAGGGACTCTCCGACAAGGGTTCTCTGGAAACACC.

With regard to this clone: The read is 3 residues too short to cover the CDR3 end, so that end is filled in from the germline J gene. This rearrangement joins TRBV2 to TRBJ1-6; 9 bases agree with TRBD1. V was pared by 5 bases and J by 10 bases, with 6 bases of the junction left unmatched. CDR3 length equals 14 residues. Germline V gene lookup returns CDR1 SNHLY and CDR2 FYNNEI. This CDR3 is CASSSGTGLSPLHF. The covered CDR3 bases are TGTGCCAGCAGTTCCGGGACAGGGCTGTCACCC.

About this clone itself: Coverage ceases 3 residues before the CDR3 finishes, and the germline J gene fills in the end. J is TRBJ1-1 and V is TRBV29-1, with D tentatively TRBD1 (6 bases). Germline V gene data show CDR1 as SQVTM and CDR2 as ANQGSEA. This CDR3 has 13 residues. Trimming pared 3 bases from V and 6 bases from J, leaving 14 bases between. CDR3 bases read: TGCAGCGTTGACGTAACAGGGATGGCTGAA. The encoded protein is CSVDVTGMAE. The full-length CDR3 reads as CSVDVTGMAEAFF.

A remark on this clone: The read stops 3 residues short of the end of the CDR3; the missing end is completed from the germline J gene. The rearrangement links TRBV2 to TRBJ2-7; D might be TRBD1 (6 bases). Trimming pared 6 bases from V and 2 bases from J, leaving 8 bases between. CDR1 is SNHLY, CDR2 FYNNEI, per germline. The CDR3 runs 12 residues. CDR3 bases read: TGTGCCAGCAGAGGGGGACCCTACGAG. Protein product: CASRGGPYE. The full CDR3 protein is CASRGGPYEQYF. Looking up the rest from reference TRBV2 and TRBJ2-7 gives the full variable domain: EPEVTQTPSHQVTQMGQEVILRCVPISNHLYFYWYRQILGQKVEFLVSFYNNEISEKSEIFDDQFSVERPDGSNFTLKIRSTKLEDSAMYFCASRGGPYEQYFGPGTRLTVT.

To note about this clone: The CDR3 goes on 3 residues after the read ends, and that part is filled in from the germline J gene. This chain links TRBV6-2 or TRBV6-3 with TRBJ1-2; TRBD1 aligns across 9 bases. There are 14 residues in the CDR3. The germline gives CDR1 MNHEY, CDR2 SVGEGT. The trim removed 4 bases at V and 4 bases at J, leaving 4 bases unmatched. CDR3 bases read: TGTGCCAGCAGTTCCGGGACAGGGTTCTATGGC. Its protein product is CASSSGTGFYG. The complete CDR3 sequence is CASSSGTGFYGYTF.

As to this clone: The CDR3 end is not reached by the read, which stops 3 residues before it; the germline J gene fills it in. The chain has TRBV18 and TRBJ1-1, with D perhaps TRBD1 (6 bases). This CDR3 has 13 amino acids. The V gene's germline CDR1 is KGHSH and CDR2 LQKENI. V was shortened by 6 bases and J by 2 bases, with 10 bases between the two germline ends. The CDR3: CASSPRGNTEAFF. The CDR3 DNA, read in part, is TGTGCCAGCTCGCCCAGGGGAAACACTGAA.

A note on this clone: With the read ending 3 residues before the CDR3 end, the germline J gene is used to fill in that end. The J gene is TRBJ2-2, the V gene TRBV5-1; D is uncertain. The germline V gene encodes CDR1 SGHRS and CDR2 YFSETQ. The CDR3 has 14 residues. Trimming removed 0 bases at V and 3 bases at J, with 6 bases between. The CDR3 here is CASSLGSYTGELFF. Incomplete CDR3 DNA: TGCGCCAGCAGCTTGGGTTCCTACACCGGGGAG.

Concerning this clone itself: The CDR3 end falls 3 residues outside the read, so it is completed with the germline J gene. The chain has TRBV20-1 and TRBJ2-4; the D gene is possibly TRBD2 (7 bases). Trimming removed 6 bases at V and 6 bases at J, with 9 bases between. Per the germline V gene, CDR1 is DFQATT and CDR2 is SNEGSKA (reference sequence). The CDR3 totals 11 residues. The part of the CDR3 DNA that was read is TGCAGTGCAAGGGGGGGAAACATT. Its protein is CSARGGNI. The whole CDR3 reads CSARGGNIQYF.

Concerning this clone itself: The read gets to within 3 residues of the CDR3 end, and the germline J gene fills in the rest. The J gene is TRBJ2-6, the V gene TRBV5-1, with 10 bases that match TRBD2. V lost 5 bases and J lost 0; bases outside the gene matches: 8. Germline V gene lookup returns CDR1 SGHRS and CDR2 YFSETQ. The CDR3 length is 18 residues. Partial CDR3 DNA: TGCGCCAGCAGTCTAGCGGGAGTTACCTACTCTGGGGCCAACGTC. Translated, it gives CASSLAGVTYSGANV. The whole CDR3 sequence is CASSLAGVTYSGANVLTF.

About this clone: With the read ending 3 residues before the CDR3 end, the germline J gene is used to fill in that end. The V gene is TRBV19, the J gene TRBJ2-7, with 14 bases aligning to TRBD2. The CDR3 totals 19 residues. Germline CDR1 LNHDA, CDR2 SQIVND (reference sequence). V lost 6 bases and J lost 3; bases outside the gene matches: 16. This chain's CDR3 is CASSPGTSGSYGGYYEQYF. The sequenced CDR3 bases are TGTGCCAGTAGCCCCGGGACTAGCGGGAGTTATGGGGGATACTACGAG.

In the case of this clone: The read gets to within 3 residues of the CDR3 end, and the germline J gene fills in the rest. J is TRBJ1-2 and V is TRBV4-1; 7 nucleotides agree with TRBD1. The junction had 14 bases not matched to a gene; V was cut back by 3 bases and J by 4 bases. CDR1 is MGHRA and CDR2 is YSYEKL in the germline V gene. The CDR3 contains 17 residues. This CDR3 reads CASSQLSGTANPYGYTF. The covered CDR3 bases are TGCGCCAGCAGCCAGTTGTCCGGGACAGCGAATCCCTATGGC.

Remarks on this clone: From the germline J gene comes the end of the CDR3, since the read stops 3 residues before it. The chain has TRBV18 and TRBJ1-2, with no clear D. The V gene's germline CDR1 is KGHSH and CDR2 LQKENI. The CDR3 loop spans 13 amino acids. Trimming took off 0 bases at V and 4 bases at J, with 6 bases between the two ends. CDR3 DNA, as far as it was read: TGTGCCAGCTCACCACCAGGGTCCTATGGC. Protein: CASSPPGSYG. The full CDR3 protein reads CASSPPGSYGYTF.

Worth noting for this clone: The CDR3 end lies 3 residues beyond the end of the read and is filled in from the germline J gene. This chain links TRBV20-1 with TRBJ1-4, with a possible D match to TRBD1 (6 bases). The germline V gene has CDR1 DFQATT and CDR2 SNEGSKA (reference sequence). V was clipped by 4 bases and J by 8 bases, with 11 bases between them. The CDR3 runs 12 residues. CDR3: CSANRVGEKLFF. The covered CDR3 bases are TGCAGTGCTAACAGGGTCGGGGAAAAA.

Points on this clone: The read ends 3 residues shy of where the CDR3 ends; the end is completed using the germline J gene. The gene calls are TRBV18 and TRBJ2-2; D gene uncertain. The CDR3 contains 16 residues. Germline lookup yields CDR1 KGHSH and CDR2 LQKENI. The V end lost 1 base, the J end lost 0 bases, and 9 bases lay between the germline ends. The DNA read from the CDR3 is TGTGCCAGCTCACCACTGACACCCTCGAACACCGGGGAG. It specifies CASSPLTPSNTGE. The full CDR3 sequence reads CASSPLTPSNTGELFF. The full variable domain, rest sourced from reference TRBV18 and TRBJ2-2, is NAGVMQNPRHLVRRRGQEARLRCSPMKGHSHVYWYRQLPEEGLKFMVYLQKENIIDESGMPKERFSAEFPKEGPSILRIQQVVRGDSAAYFCASSPLTPSNTGELFFGEGSRLTVL.

Notes on this clone: The read ends 3 residues before the CDR3 terminus; that terminus is restored from the germline J gene. This sequence joins TRBV5-1 and TRBJ2-2, with 8 bases fitting TRBD1. The germline gives CDR1 SGHRS, CDR2 YFSETQ. The CDR3 covers 18 residues. Trimming removed 0 bases from V and 8 bases from J; junction bases left unmatched: 15. This chain's CDR3 is CASSLALGTGPTSGELFF. Incomplete CDR3 DNA: TGCGCCAGCAGCTTGGCCTTGGGGACAGGACCTACATCGGGGGAG.

As to this clone: The CDR3 end is not reached by the read, which stops 3 residues before it; the germline J gene fills it in. V gene TRBV7-9 combines with J gene TRBJ2-3, with 7 bases aligning to TRBD2. CDR3 length: 15 residues. Germline assignment: CDR1 SEHNR and CDR2 FQNEAQ (reference sequence). Trimming at V came to 1 base and at J to 3 bases, leaving 4 bases not matched to a gene. The CDR3 sequence is CASSLGTRETDTQYF. The CDR3 bases that were read are TGTGCCAGCAGCTTAGGGACTAGGGAGACAGATACG.

With respect to this clone: The read terminates 3 residues before the CDR3 end, so the remaining end is supplied by the germline J gene. The chain employs TRBV2 and TRBJ2-1; TRBD2 matches 9 bases. The junction had 5 bases not matched to a gene; V was cut back by 1 base and J by 7 bases. The germline gives CDR1 SNHLY, CDR2 FYNNEI. The CDR3 is 15 amino acids. The sequenced part of the CDR3 DNA is TGTGCCAGCAGTGAAGAAATAGCGGGGGTTAATGAG. The encoded protein is CASSEEIAGVNE. The whole CDR3 sequence is CASSEEIAGVNEQFF.

Details on this clone: The read terminates 3 residues ahead of where the CDR3 ends, so the germline J gene completes it. The rearrangement joins TRBV19 to TRBJ1-4; D gene uncertain. This CDR3 is 16 amino acids long. Germline loops: CDR1 LNHDA, CDR2 SQIVND (reference sequence). Trimming pared 2 bases from V and 0 bases from J, leaving 10 bases between. The sequenced part of the CDR3 DNA is TGTGCCAGTAGTATATTGTCGACAACAACTAATGAAAAA. Amino acid sequence: CASSILSTTTNEK. Given in full, the CDR3 is CASSILSTTTNEKLFF. The full variable domain, rest sourced from reference TRBV19 and TRBJ1-4, is DGGITQSPKYLFRKEGQNVTLSCEQNLNHDAMYWYRQDPGQGLRLIYYSQIVNDFQKGDIAEGYSVSREKKESFPLTVTSAQKNPTAFYLCASSILSTTTNEKLFFGSGTQLSVL.

Worth noting for this clone: Coverage ceases 3 residues before the CDR3 finishes, and the germline J gene fills in the end. This sequence joins TRBV5-5 and TRBJ1-2, with TRBD1 matching over 10 bases. Germline V gene lookup returns CDR1 SGHKS and CDR2 YYEKEE (reference sequence). This CDR3 contains 13 residues. The covered CDR3 bases are TGTGCCAGCAGCCCGAGGGGGACAGGGGAC. As protein: CASSPRGTGD. The entire CDR3 is CASSPRGTGDYTF.